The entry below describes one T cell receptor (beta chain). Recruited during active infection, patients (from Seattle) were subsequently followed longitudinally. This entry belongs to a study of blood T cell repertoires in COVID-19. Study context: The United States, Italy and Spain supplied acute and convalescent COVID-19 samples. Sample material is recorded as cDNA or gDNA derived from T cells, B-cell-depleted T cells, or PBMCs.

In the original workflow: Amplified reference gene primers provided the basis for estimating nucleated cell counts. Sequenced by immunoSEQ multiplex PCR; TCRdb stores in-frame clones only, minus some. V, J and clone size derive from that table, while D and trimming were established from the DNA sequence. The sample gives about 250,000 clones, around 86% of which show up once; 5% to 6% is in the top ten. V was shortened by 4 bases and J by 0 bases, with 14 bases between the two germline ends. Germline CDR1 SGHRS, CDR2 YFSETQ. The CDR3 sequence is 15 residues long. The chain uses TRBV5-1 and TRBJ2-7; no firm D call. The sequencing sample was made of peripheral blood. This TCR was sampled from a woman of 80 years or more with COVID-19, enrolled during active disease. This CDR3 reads CASSPGDIRSYEQYF. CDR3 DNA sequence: TGCGCCAGCAGCCCCGGTGACATCCGCTCCTACGAGCAGTACTTC.